The source of this TCR beta chain is a study of cytomegalovirus exposure and HLA in healthy donors. A note on this clone: What it binds is unknown.

Vbeta (60) and Jbeta (13) primers were used in the PCR. Some clones are missing from TCRdb's copy, which holds only in-frame ones; the method was immunoSEQ multiplex PCR. The sample yields about 76,000 clones, around 70% seen once. Findings and limits, study-wide: CMV serostatus was the only recorded immune exposure for donors. Three chains linked to CMV were shown in vitro to be specific for CMV antigens.

Sequenced: PBMCs. The TCR comes from a woman aged 40 to 50 in good health and CMV-seropositive.

CDR3 bases: TGTGCCAGCAGTGAAAACCCACTAGCGGGGGCGAATGAGCAGTTCTTC. It codes for CASSENPLAGANEQFF. This chain uses TRBV6-1 with TRBJ2-1; the match to TRBD2 covers 11 bases. The CDR3 length is 16 residues. Per the germline V gene, CDR1 is MNHNS and CDR2 is SASEGT. V lost 2 bases, J lost 7 bases, and 7 bases stayed unmatched.